The 8 T cell receptor beta chains below come from one sample, sequenced in a study of blood T cell repertoires in COVID-19. Sequencing used immunoSEQ multiplex PCR; TCRdb keeps in-frame clones, though not all of them. The sample shows 150,000 or so clones, approximately 85% of them seen only once. Source material: peripheral blood. These TCRs come from a woman aged 55 to 70 with COVID-19, enrolled during active disease.

V gene TRBV7-2 combines with J gene TRBJ1-1; D possibly corresponds to TRBD1 (5 bases). CDR1 is SGHTA and CDR2 is FQGNSA in the germline V gene. Trimming pared 8 bases from V and 5 bases from J, leaving 15 bases between. The length of the CDR3 is 13 residues. CDR3 DNA: TGTGCCAGCCTGAGCCTGGGGGGGACTGAAGCTTTCTTT. Translation gives CASLSLGGTEAFF. The whole variable domain, filled in from reference TRBV7-2 and TRBJ1-1, reads GAGVSQSPSNKVTEKGKDVELRCDPISGHTALYWYRQSLGQGLEFLIYFQGNSAPDKSGLPSDRFSAERTGGSVSTLTIQRTQQEDSAVYLCASLSLGGTEAFFGQGTRLTVV.

This rearrangement joins TRBV19 to TRBJ1-1; a weak D match, TRBD1 (6 bases). V was clipped by 3 bases and J by 1 base, with 12 bases between them. Germline V gene sequence: CDR1 LNHDA, CDR2 SQIVND (reference sequence). CDR3 length: 15 amino acids. In DNA form, the CDR3 reads TGTGCCAGTAGTATCCAGGGGATACGGAACACTGAAGCTTTCTTT. This sequence encodes CASSIQGIRNTEAFF.

The chain couples TRBV2 to TRBJ1-2; D uncertain. CDR1 is SNHLY and CDR2 is FYNNEI in the germline V gene. Trimming cost V 7 bases and J 9 bases, with 12 bases left between them. The CDR3 extends over 11 amino acids. The CDR3, as DNA: TGTGCCAGCATGGAGAGGGTTAGCTACACCTTC. Translation: CASMERVSYTF.

The chain links TRBV16 to TRBJ1-6; TRBD1 might be the D (5 bases). The CDR3 is 15 amino acids. The germline V and J ends were trimmed by 1 base and 8 bases, with 12 bases remaining between them. CDR1 is KGHSY and CDR2 is FQNENV in the germline V gene. Written as DNA, the CDR3 is TGTGCCAGCAGCCAATTGGGGGGTCTTGATTCACCCCTCCACTTT. Translation gives CASSQLGGLDSPLHF.

This chain links TRBV4-1 with TRBJ1-1; D is ambiguous. There are 17 residues in the CDR3. Germline V lookup: CDR1 MGHRA, CDR2 YSYEKL. V was shortened by 1 base and J by 0 bases, with 15 bases between the two germline ends. The CDR3 DNA follows: TGCGCCAGCAGCCAAGGGTTCGAGAGGATCCTGAACACTGAAGCTTTCTTT. It specifies CASSQGFERILNTEAFF.

The chain employs TRBV12-3 or TRBV12-4 and TRBJ2-5; weak D call: TRBD1 (6 bases). The CDR3 has 13 residues. V gave up 7 bases and J gave up 5 bases, with 14 bases separating them. CDR3 sequence reads: CASIHPGEETQYF. CDR3 DNA sequence: TGTGCCAGCATCCATCCAGGGGAGGAGACCCAGTACTTC.

This chain connects TRBV18 to TRBJ1-2, with D possibly being TRBD1 (5 bases). V was shortened by 2 bases and J by 6 bases, with 16 bases between the two germline ends. The V gene's germline CDR1 is KGHSH and CDR2 LQKENI. The CDR3 is 15 amino acids. The CDR3 protein is CASSPIKKGVDGYTF. The CDR3 DNA reads as TGTGCCAGCTCACCAATTAAGAAAGGGGTGGATGGCTACACCTTC.

This chain links TRBV5-1 with TRBJ2-1, with TRBD1 matching over 10 bases. The germline V gene encodes CDR1 SGHRS and CDR2 YFSETQ. The CDR3 consists of 13 residues. Unmatched junction bases numbered 4, after V lost 4 bases and J lost 9 bases. The CDR3 DNA reads TGCGCCAGCAGCCTGGGGACAGGGGTTGAGCAGTTCTTC. It codes for CASSLGTGVEQFF. The full variable domain, with the rest looked up from reference TRBV5-1 and TRBJ2-1, is KAGVTQTPRYLIKTRGQQVTLSCSPISGHRSVSWYQQTPGQGLQFLFEYFSETQRNKGNFPGRFSGRQFSNSRSEMNVSTLELGDSALYLCASSLGTGVEQFFGPGTRLTVL.